A selection of T cell receptor beta chains follows, all from one sample in a study of cytomegalovirus exposure and HLA in healthy donors. Profiled with immunoSEQ multiplex PCR; TCRdb holds only in-frame clones, not every one. The table has 120,000 to 150,000 clones, 82% seen once; the top ten hold more than 2.5%. The sample consisted of PBMCs. These receptors were obtained from a male donor in good health and CMV-seronegative. Both conserved end residues are trimmed from each CDR3. Each record gives: V gene, J gene, CDR3 protein.

V gene: TRBV2; J gene: TRBJ2-7; CDR3 protein: ASKPPTNFYEQY
V gene: TRBV27; J gene: TRBJ2-7; CDR3 protein: ASSSAGTTHEQY
V gene: TRBV4-3; J gene: TRBJ1-1; CDR3 protein: ASSQDFGGTEAF
V gene: TRBV7-2; J gene: TRBJ2-1; CDR3 protein: ASSTPVAQQF
V gene: TRBV5-1; J gene: TRBJ1-4; CDR3 protein: ASSLALSGSYEKLF
V gene: TRBV28; J gene: TRBJ1-4; CDR3 protein: ASSLWARRNEKLF
V gene: TRBV5-1; J gene: TRBJ1-3; CDR3 protein: ASSLAWADGNTIY
V gene: TRBV4-3; J gene: TRBJ2-2; CDR3 protein: ASSQDRSGLNTGELF
V gene: TRBV7-9; J gene: .; CDR3 protein: ASSLRGTASGEQY
V gene: TRBV2; J gene: TRBJ2-1; CDR3 protein: ASSEAGGSYNEQF
V gene: TRBV4-3; J gene: TRBJ1-1; CDR3 protein: ASSQDRSGNTEAF
V gene: TRBV28; J gene: TRBJ1-1; CDR3 protein: ASSSPPEAF
V gene: TRBV4-1; J gene: TRBJ2-2; CDR3 protein: ASRLGQGNTGELF
V gene: TRBV29-1; J gene: TRBJ2-3; CDR3 protein: SVEDGSTDTQY
V gene: TRBV6-1; J gene: TRBJ2-7; CDR3 protein: ASSEAGFLTVEQY
V gene: TRBV6-5; J gene: TRBJ2-3; CDR3 protein: ASSYSHSLGTDTQY